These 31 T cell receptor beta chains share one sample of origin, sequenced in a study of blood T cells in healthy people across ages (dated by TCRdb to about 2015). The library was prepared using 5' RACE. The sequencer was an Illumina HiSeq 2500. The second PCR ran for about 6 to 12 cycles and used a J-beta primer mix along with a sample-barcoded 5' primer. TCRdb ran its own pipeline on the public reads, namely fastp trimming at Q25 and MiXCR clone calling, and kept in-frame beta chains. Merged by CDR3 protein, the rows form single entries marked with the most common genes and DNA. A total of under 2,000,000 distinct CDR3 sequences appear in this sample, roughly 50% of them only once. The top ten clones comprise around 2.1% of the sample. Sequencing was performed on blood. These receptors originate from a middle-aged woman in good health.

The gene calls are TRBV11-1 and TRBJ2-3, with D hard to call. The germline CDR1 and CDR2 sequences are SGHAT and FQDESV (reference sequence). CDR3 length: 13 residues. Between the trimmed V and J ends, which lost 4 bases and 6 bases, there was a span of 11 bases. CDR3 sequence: CASSSVAGDTQYF. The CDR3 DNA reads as TGTGCCAGCAGCTCCGTTGCCGGGGATACGCAGTATTTT.

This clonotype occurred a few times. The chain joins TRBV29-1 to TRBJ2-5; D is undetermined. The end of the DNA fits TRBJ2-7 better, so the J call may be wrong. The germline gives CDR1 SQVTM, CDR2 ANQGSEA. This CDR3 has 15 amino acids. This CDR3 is CSVEDPLVPDYEQYF. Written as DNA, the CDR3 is TGCAGCGTTGAAGACCCTTTAGTACCGGACTACGAGCAGTACTTC.

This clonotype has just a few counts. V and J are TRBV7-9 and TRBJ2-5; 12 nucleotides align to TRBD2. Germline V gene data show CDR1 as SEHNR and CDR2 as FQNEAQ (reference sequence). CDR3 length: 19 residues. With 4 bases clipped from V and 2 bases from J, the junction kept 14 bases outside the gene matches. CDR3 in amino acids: CASSSLLAGGNSDQETQYF. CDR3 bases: TGTGCCAGCAGCTCCTTACTAGCGGGGGGCAACAGTGATCAAGAGACCCAGTACTTC. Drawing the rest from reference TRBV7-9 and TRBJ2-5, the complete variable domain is DTGVSQNPRHKITKRGQNVTFRCDPISEHNRLYWYRQTLGQGPEFLTYFQNEAQLEKSRLLSDRFSAERPKGSFSTLEIQRTEQGDSAMYLCASSSLLAGGNSDQETQYFGPGTRLLVL.

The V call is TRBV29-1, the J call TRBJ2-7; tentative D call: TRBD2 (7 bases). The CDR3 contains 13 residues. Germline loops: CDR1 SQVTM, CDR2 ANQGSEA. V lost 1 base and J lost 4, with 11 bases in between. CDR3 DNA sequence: TGCAGCGTTGAAGTCGGGGGGCCTTACGAGCAGTACTTC. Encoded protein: CSVEVGGPYEQYF.

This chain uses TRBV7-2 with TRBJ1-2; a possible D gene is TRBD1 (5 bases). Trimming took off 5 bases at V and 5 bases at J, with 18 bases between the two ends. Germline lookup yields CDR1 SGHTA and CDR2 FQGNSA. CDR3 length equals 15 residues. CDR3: CASSRPGPGGYGYTF. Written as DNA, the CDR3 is TGTGCCAGCAGCCGACCGGGGCCAGGCGGATATGGCTACACCTTC. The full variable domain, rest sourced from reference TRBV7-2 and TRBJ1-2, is GAGVSQSPSNKVTEKGKDVELRCDPISGHTALYWYRQSLGQGLEFLIYFQGNSAPDKSGLPSDRFSAERTGGSVSTLTIQRTQQEDSAVYLCASSRPGPGGYGYTFGSGTRLTVV.

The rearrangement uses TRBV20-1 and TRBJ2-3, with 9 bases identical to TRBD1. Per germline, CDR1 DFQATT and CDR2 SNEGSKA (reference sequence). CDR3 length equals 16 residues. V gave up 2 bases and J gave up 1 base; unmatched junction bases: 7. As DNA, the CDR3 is TGCAGTGCTAGACCCCTGGACAGGGGTGGCACAGATACGCAGTATTTT. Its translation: CSARPLDRGGTDTQYF.

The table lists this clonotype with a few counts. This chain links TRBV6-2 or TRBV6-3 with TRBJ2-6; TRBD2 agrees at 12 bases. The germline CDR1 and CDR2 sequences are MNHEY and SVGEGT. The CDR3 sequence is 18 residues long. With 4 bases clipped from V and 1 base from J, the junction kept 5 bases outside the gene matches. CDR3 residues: CASSSQTSGGSGANVLTF. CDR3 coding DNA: TGTGCCAGCAGTTCCCAGACTAGCGGGGGTTCTGGGGCCAACGTCCTGACTTTC.

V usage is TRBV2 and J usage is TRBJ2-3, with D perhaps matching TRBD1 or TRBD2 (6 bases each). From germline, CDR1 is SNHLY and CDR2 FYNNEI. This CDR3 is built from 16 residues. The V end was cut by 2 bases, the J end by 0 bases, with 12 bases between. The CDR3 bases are TGTGCCAGCAGTGAAATGTGGGGGGCCAGCACAGATACGCAGTATTTT. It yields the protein CASSEMWGASTDTQYF.

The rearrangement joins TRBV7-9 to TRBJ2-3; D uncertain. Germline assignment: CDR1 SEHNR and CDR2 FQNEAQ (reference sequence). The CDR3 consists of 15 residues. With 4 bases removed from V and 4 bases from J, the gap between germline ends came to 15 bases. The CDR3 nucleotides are TGTGCCAGCAGCTCGGGCGAGGCCGACCCAGATACGCAGTATTTT. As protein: CASSSGEADPDTQYF.

The DNA for the CDR3 is TGTGCCACCAGCAGAGAAGGGACAGGGGCCAACGAGCAGTACTTC. This sequence encodes CATSREGTGANEQYF. The chain uses TRBV15 and TRBJ2-7; 10 bases match TRBD1. The germline CDR1 and CDR2 sequences are LNHNV and YYDKDF (reference sequence). J gave up 5 bases and V 0 bases, and 4 bases lay outside the gene matches. The CDR3 loop spans 15 amino acids.

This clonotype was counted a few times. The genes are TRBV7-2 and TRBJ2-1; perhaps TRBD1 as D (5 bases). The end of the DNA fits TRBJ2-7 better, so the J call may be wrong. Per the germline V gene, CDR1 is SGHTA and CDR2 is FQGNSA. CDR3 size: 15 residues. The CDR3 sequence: CASSSPEDNYNEQYF. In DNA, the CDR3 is TGTGCCAGCAGCTCGCCAGAGGACAACTACAATGAGCAGTACTTC.

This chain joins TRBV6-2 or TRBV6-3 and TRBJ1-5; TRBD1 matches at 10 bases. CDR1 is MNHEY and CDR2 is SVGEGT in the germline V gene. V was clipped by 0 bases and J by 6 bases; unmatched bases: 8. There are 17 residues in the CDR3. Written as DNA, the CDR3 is TGTGCCAGCAGTTACTCAGGGACAGGGGTTCTGGGTCAGCCCCAGCATTTT. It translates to CASSYSGTGVLGQPQHF.

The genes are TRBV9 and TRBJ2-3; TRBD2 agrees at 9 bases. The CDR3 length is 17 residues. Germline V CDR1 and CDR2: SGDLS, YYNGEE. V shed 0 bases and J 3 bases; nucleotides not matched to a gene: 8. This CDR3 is CASSVGGAGGVTDTQYF. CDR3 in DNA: TGTGCCAGCAGCGTAGGTGGGGCGGGGGGGGTAACAGATACGCAGTATTTT.

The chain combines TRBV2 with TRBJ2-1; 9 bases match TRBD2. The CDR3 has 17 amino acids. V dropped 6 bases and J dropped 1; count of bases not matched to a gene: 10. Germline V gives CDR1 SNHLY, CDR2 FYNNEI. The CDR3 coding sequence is TGTGCCAGCAGACCTAGCGGGGCGATAAGGTCCTACAATGAGCAGTTCTTC. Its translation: CASRPSGAIRSYNEQFF.

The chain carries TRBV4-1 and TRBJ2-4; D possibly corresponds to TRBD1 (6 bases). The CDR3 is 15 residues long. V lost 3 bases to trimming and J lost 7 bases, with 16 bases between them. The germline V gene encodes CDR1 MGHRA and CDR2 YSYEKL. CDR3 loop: CASSQIRGFGNIQYF. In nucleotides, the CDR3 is TGCGCCAGCAGCCAGATCAGGGGATTCGGGAACATTCAGTACTTC.

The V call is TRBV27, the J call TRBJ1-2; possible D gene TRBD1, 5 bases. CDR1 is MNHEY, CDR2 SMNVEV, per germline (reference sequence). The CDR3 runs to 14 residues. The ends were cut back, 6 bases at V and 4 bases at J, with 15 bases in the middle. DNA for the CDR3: TGTGCCAGCAGGATAGGGGATTCGAGCTATGGCTACACCTTC. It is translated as CASRIGDSSYGYTF.

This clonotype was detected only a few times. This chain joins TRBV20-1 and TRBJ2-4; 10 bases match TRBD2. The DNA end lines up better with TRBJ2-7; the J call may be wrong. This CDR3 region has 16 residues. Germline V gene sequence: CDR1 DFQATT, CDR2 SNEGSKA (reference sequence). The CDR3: CSARVERGGLSYEQYF. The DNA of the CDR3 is TGCAGTGCTAGAGTGGAGCGGGGGGGCCTTTCCTACGAGCAGTACTTC.

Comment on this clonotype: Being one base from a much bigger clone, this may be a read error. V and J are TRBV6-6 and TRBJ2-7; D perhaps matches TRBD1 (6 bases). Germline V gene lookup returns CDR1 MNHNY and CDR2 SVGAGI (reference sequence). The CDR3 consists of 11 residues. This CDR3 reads CVSSSGVEQYF. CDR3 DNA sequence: TGTGTCAGCAGTTCAGGGGTCGAGCAGTACTTC.

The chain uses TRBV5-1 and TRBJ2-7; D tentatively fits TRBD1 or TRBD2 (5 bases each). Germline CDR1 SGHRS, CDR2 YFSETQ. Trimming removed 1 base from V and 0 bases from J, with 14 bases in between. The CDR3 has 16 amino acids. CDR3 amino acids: CASSLSPGTLSYEQYF. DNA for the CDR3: TGCGCCAGCAGCTTGTCCCCAGGGACCCTCTCCTACGAGCAGTACTTC.

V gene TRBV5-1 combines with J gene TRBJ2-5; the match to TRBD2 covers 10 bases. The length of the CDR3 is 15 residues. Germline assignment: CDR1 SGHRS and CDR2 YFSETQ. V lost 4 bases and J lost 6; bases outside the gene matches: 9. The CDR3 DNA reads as TGCGCCAGCAGCCCAGGAGCGGGGGGGCCGAAGACCCAGTACTTC. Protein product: CASSPGAGGPKTQYF.

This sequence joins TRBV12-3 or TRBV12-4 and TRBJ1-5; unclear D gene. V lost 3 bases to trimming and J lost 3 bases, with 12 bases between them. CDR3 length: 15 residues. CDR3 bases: TGTGCCAGCAGTTTGAGCAGAAACTTCAATCAGCCCCAGCATTTT. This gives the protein CASSLSRNFNQPQHF.

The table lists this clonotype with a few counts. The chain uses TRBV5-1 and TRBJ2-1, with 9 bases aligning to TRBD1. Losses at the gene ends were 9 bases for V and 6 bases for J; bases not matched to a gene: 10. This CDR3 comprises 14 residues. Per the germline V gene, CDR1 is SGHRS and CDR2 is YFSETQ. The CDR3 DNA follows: TGCGCCACCAAAGGGGGACAGGGAGGCAATGAGCAGTTCTTC. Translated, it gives CATKGGQGGNEQFF.

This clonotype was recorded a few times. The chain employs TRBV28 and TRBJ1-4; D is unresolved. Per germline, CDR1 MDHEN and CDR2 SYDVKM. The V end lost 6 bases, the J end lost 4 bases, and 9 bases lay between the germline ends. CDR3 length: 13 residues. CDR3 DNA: TGTGCCAGCAGGGGCCAAGTTAATGAAAAACTGTTTTTT. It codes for CASRGQVNEKLFF.

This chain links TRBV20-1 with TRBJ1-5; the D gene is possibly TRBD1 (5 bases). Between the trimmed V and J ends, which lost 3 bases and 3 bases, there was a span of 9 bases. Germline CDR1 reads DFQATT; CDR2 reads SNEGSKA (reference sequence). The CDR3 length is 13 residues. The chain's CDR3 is CSASEGNNQPQHF. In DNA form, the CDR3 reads TGCAGTGCTAGCGAGGGGAACAATCAGCCCCAGCATTTT.

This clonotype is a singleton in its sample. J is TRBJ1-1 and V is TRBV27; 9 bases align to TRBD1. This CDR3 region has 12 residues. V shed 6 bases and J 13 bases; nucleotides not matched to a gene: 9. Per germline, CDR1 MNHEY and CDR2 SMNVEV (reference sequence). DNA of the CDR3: TGTGCCAGCAGGGTGGGACAGGGCGGATTTTTCTTT. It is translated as CASRVGQGGFFF.

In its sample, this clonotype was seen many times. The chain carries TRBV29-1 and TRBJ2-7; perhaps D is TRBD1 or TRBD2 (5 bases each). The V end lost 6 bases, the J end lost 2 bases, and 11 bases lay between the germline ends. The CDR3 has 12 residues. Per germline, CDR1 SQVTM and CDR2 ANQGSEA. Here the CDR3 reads CSVRDGTYEQYF. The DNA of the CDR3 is TGCAGCGTCCGGGACGGTACCTACGAGCAGTACTTC.

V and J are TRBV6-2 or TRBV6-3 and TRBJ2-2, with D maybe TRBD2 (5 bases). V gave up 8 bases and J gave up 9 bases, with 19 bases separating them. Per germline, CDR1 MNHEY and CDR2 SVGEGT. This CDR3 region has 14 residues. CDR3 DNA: TGTGCCAGCGAATTTAGCCGGGGTCACCGGGAGCTGTTTTTT. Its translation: CASEFSRGHRELFF.

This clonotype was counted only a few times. The CDR3 sequence: CSVVRGGPYNEQFF. DNA of the CDR3: TGCAGCGTTGTTAGGGGGGGGCCCTACAATGAGCAGTTCTTC. This chain connects TRBV29-1 to TRBJ2-1; the D gene is possibly TRBD2 (7 bases). The CDR3 is made up of 14 amino acids. Deletions cut 4 bases from V and 2 bases from J, with 12 bases between. Germline V gene sequence: CDR1 SQVTM, CDR2 ANQGSEA.

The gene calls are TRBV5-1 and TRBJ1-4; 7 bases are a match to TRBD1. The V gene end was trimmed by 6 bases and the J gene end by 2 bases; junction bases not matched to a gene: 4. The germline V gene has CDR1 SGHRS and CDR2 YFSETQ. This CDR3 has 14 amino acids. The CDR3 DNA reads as TGCGCCAGCAAAGGGGGCTTTACTAATGAAAAACTGTTTTTT. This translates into CASKGGFTNEKLFF.

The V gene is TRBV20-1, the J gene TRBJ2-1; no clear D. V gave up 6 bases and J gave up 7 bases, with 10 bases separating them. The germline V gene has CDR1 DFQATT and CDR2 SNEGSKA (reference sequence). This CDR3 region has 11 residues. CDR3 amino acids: CSAHEMNEQFF. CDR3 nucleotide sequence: TGCAGTGCCCACGAGATGAATGAGCAGTTCTTC.

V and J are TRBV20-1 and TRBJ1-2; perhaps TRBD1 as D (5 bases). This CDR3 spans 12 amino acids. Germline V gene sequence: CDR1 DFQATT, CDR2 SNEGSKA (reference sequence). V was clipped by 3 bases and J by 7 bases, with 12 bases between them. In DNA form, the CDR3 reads TGCAGTGCTAGTAGAGAAGGGGCTGGCTACACCTTC. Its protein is CSASREGAGYTF.